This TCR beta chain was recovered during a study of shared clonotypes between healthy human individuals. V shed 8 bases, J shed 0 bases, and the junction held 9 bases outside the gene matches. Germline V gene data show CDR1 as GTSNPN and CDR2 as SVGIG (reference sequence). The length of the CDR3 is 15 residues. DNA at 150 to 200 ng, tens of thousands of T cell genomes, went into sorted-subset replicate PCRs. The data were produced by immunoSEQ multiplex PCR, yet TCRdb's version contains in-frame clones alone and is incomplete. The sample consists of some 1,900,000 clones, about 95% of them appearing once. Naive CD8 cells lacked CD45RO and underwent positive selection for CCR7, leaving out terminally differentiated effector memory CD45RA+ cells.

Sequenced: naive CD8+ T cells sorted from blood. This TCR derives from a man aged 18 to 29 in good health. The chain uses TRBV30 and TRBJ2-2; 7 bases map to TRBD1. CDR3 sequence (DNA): TGTGCCGGACAAAGGGGGACAGCGAACACCGGGGAGCTGTTTTTT. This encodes CAGQRGTANTGELFF.